This T cell receptor (beta chain) originates from a study of identical twins (TCRdb year 2016). Background on the whole study: TCR alpha and beta repertoires from monozygotic twins, unrelated adults of various ages and cord blood were deep-sequenced to test whether fetal clonotypes persist. Replicate twin experiments were performed at different times using different library preparation protocols to rule out contamination.

Every donor in the study was a healthy Caucasian. The study also sequenced three unrelated non-twin adults: a male aged 18 to 30, a male aged 50 to 60 and a female aged 50 to 60. Miltenyi CD45RO+ enrichment and human naive T-cell isolation kits were used to isolate memory (CD45RO+) and naive T cells from PBMC. Trimming costs V 4 bases and J 0 bases, and their ends lie 8 bases apart. The germline V gene (reference sequence) yields LNHNV for CDR1 and YYDKDF for CDR2. Reading from cysteine to phenylalanine, the CDR3 counts 14 amino acids. The sequence is cut down to CDR3 DNA, 42 bases in frame from base 1. General study outcomes and caveats: Compared with coincidental sharing between unrelated individuals, an excess of low generation-probability sequences was observed among out-of-frame TCR alpha sequences shared between twins. In monozygotic twins, out-of-frame TCR alpha sharing was systematically underestimated by recombination models, although the models agreed with sharing between unrelated individuals. Excess twin sharing in beta out-of-frame sequences was weaker because fewer shared sequences lowered the signal-to-noise ratio. Because the same donors could not be followed over many years, the conclusions depended on cross-sectional statistical analysis. Invariant T cells such as MAIT and iNKT could partly confound zero-insertion analyses, although diverse VJ usage argued against such confounding for most clonotypes. Fewer insertions were carried by abundant cord blood beta clonotypes; a weaker similar trend was observed in young adult naive repertoires, while no such trend was observed in memory repertoires.

Library preparation employed 5' RACE. Instrument used: Illumina HiSeq 2000. A universal primer binding site was added through template switching, and the final cDNA carried a unique molecular identifier so that TCR cDNA molecules could be counted accurately. First-strand cDNA for TCR alpha and beta chains was synthesized from specific primers in the conserved constant-segment region. To control for contamination, every cDNA library carried two barcodes: a SMART-Mk sample barcode plus Illumina barcodes. TruSeq adapter sequences along with Illumina sample barcodes were introduced in two successive PCR steps. TCR alpha and beta cDNA libraries were sequenced on the Illumina HiSeq platform with custom primers. As for the original processing: MiGEC was used to process raw reads and extract unique molecular identifiers, and MiXCR was used to find CDR3 positions. Recombination models were inferred per individual with the repgenHMM and IGoR tools using an EM algorithm. Shared clonotype analysis was performed with the tcR package in R, normalizing sharing by the product of cloneset sizes. Out-of-frame nonproductive sequences were analyzed to study raw recombination free of thymic and clonal selection effects. TCRdb cleaned the public reads at Q25 with fastp, built clones with MiXCR and kept in-frame beta chains. Duplicate CDR3 protein sequences are folded into a single record with the most common DNA and genes. These V and J calls are TCRdb output, not the study's own analysis. In all, the sample holds approximately 690,000 distinct CDR3 sequences, and roughly 6% of those were seen once. The ten top clones hold about 2% of the sample.

There are many counts of this clonotype. No antigen is known for it. The record has no base qualities; no much larger clone is one base away. Source material: naive T cells sorted from blood. This sample's cell subset or site label indicates: cells isolated with a human naive T-cell isolation kit. The sequence was collected from a man aged 18-30 years in good health. The rearranged segments are TRBV15 and TRBJ2-3; no D gene is confidently identified. The CDR3 protein: CATSITPSTDTQYF. The DNA is TGTGCCACCAGCATCACTCCAAGCACAGATACGCAGTATTTT.